This passage covers 24 T cell receptor beta chains from one sample sequenced in a study of preoperative IRX-2 immunotherapy in early breast cancer. Regarding treatment: preoperative locoregional IRX-2 cytokine immunotherapy. Method: immunoSEQ multiplex PCR; TCRdb's copy keeps in-frame clones and lacks some. The sample consists of tens of thousands of clones, approximately 84% of them appearing once. The sequenced sample was lymph node tissue, obtained before IRX-2 immunotherapy. Receptors were obtained from a human donor with breast cancer.

This chain connects TRBV6-8 to TRBJ2-3, with 13 nucleotides matching TRBD2. V was clipped by 10 bases and J by 2 bases; unmatched bases: 9. The CDR3 runs to 16 residues. CDR1 and CDR2 (germline): MNHGY, SAAAGT. CDR3 residues: CAIMGTSGVNTDTQYF. The CDR3 region has the DNA TGTGCCATCATGGGGACTAGCGGGGTGAACACAGATACGCAGTATTTT.

This chain joins TRBV11-3 and TRBJ1-6; D is possibly TRBD1 (6 bases). Trimming shortened V by 5 bases and J by 13 bases, and 18 bases separated the two germline ends. The CDR3 has 14 residues. Germline V gives CDR1 SGHNT, CDR2 YENEEA. CDR3 sequence (DNA): TGTGCCAGCAGCCGAAGCGACAGGTGGAGTCCCCTCCACTTT. Its translation: CASSRSDRWSPLHF.

The chain couples TRBV5-1 to TRBJ2-2; maybe TRBD2 (7 bases). Germline CDR1 and CDR2: SGHRS and YFSETQ. The CDR3 length is 17 residues. V was trimmed by 0 bases and J by 0 bases, leaving 12 bases between them. The CDR3 bases are TGCGCCAGCAGCTTGGTTGGGGGGGCCGCGAACACCGGGGAGCTGTTTTTT. This gives the protein CASSLVGGAANTGELFF.

The chain has TRBV6-8 and TRBJ1-2, with 8 bases fitting TRBD1. From germline, CDR1 is MNHGY and CDR2 SAAAGT. Losses at the gene ends were 6 bases for V and 0 bases for J; bases not matched to a gene: 9. The CDR3 spans 16 residues. Here the CDR3 DNA reads TGTGCCAGCAGCTATAGGGGACAGGCATCTAACTATGGCTACACCTTC. Amino acid sequence: CASSYRGQASNYGYTF.

V gene TRBV19 combines with J gene TRBJ2-3; D uncertain. The CDR3 is made up of 16 amino acids. Trimming pared 2 bases from V and 1 base from J, leaving 13 bases between. The germline V gene has CDR1 LNHDA and CDR2 SQIVND (reference sequence). CDR3 residues: CASSISPNSGTDTQYF. CDR3 sequence (DNA): TGTGCCAGTAGTATATCCCCGAATTCAGGCACAGATACGCAGTATTTT.

The V call is TRBV6-8, the J call TRBJ1-3; tentatively, D is TRBD1 (5 bases). The CDR3 runs to 14 residues. Germline V lookup: CDR1 MNHGY, CDR2 SAAAGT. V lost 6 bases and J lost 4, with 13 bases in between. The CDR3 nucleotides are TGTGCCAGCAGCCGCCAGGGTGGGGGAAACACCATATATTTT. As protein: CASSRQGGGNTIYF.

The chain joins TRBV25-1 to TRBJ1-1; 8 positions match TRBD1. The ends lost 6 bases at V and 4 bases at J; junction bases unmatched: 16. The CDR3 spans 17 residues. Per the germline V gene, CDR1 is MGHDK and CDR2 is SYGVNS. The CDR3, as DNA: TGTGCCAGCAGCCCCTCATCGGCAGGGGGCGTCGGCACTGAAGCTTTCTTT. Translating it yields CASSPSSAGGVGTEAFF.

The DNA for the CDR3 is TGTGCCAGCAGCCGAGGGACAGGGGGTTTCAATGAGCAGTTCTTC. Its translation: CASSRGTGGFNEQFF. V and J are TRBV16 and TRBJ2-1, with 11 nucleotides matching TRBD1. Germline values: CDR1 KGHSY, CDR2 FQNENV. With V trimmed by 4 bases and J by 6 bases, 5 bases remained unmatched. There are 15 residues in the CDR3.

The sample holds a few counts of this clone. The V call is TRBV4-1, the J call TRBJ1-4; D is unresolved. V was pared by 1 base and J by 6 bases, with 15 bases between. The germline V gene encodes CDR1 MGHRA and CDR2 YSYEKL. The length of the CDR3 is 16 residues. CDR3 region: CASSQGTDGMYEKLFF. CDR3 coding DNA: TGCGCCAGCAGCCAAGGTACCGACGGGATGTATGAAAAACTGTTTTTT.

As regards this clone: One end of the junction fails to match germline, which may point to a read error. The rearrangement joins TRBV12-5 to TRBJ1-3, with D perhaps matching TRBD1 (5 bases). Germline V gives CDR1 LGHNT, CDR2 FRNRAP. CDR3 size: 15 residues. The CDR3 spells CASTPGLGSGSTIYF. The DNA of the CDR3 is TGTGCCAGCACCCCGGGACTTGGGTCTGGAAGCACCATATATTTT.

This clone turned up a few times. The V call is TRBV15, the J call TRBJ2-3, with D possibly TRBD1 on 6 matching bases. This CDR3 region has 16 residues. The V end lost 1 base, the J end lost 4 bases, and 15 bases lay between the germline ends. Per the germline V gene, CDR1 is LNHNV and CDR2 is YYDKDF (reference sequence). The DNA for the CDR3 is TGTGCCACCAGCAGAGCGGGCGGTGGGGGCTCAGATACGCAGTATTTT. This gives the protein CATSRAGGGGSDTQYF.

The chain is built from TRBV7-1 and TRBJ2-1; D is perhaps TRBD2 (5 bases). TRBV7-1 is classed as an ORF, of uncertain function. CDR3 size: 13 residues. The V end lost 5 bases, the J end lost 8 bases, and 13 bases lay between the germline ends. CDR3 in amino acids: CASSLRTGDEQFF. The CDR3 nucleotides are TGTGCCAGCAGCCTGCGGACTGGGGATGAGCAGTTCTTC.

This chain links TRBV29-1 with TRBJ2-3; TRBD2 matches 7 bases. Germline lookup yields CDR1 SQVTM and CDR2 ANQGSEA. There are 14 residues in the CDR3. The junction had 11 bases not matched to a gene; V was cut back by 6 bases and J by 5 bases. CDR3: CSVGRTRGGDTQYF. DNA of the CDR3: TGCAGCGTGGGAAGGACTAGGGGTGGAGATACGCAGTATTTT.

The chain employs TRBV29-1 and TRBJ1-1; D remains ambiguous. The V and J ends lost 3 bases and 4 bases respectively, with 12 bases between them. Germline V lookup: CDR1 SQVTM, CDR2 ANQGSEA. CDR3 length equals 13 residues. The CDR3 loop is CSVEWGVGTEAFF. CDR3 bases: TGCAGCGTTGAGTGGGGAGTAGGCACTGAAGCTTTCTTT.

The chain employs TRBV6-8 and TRBJ1-4; 7 positions agree with TRBD1. Looked up from germline, CDR1 is MNHGY and CDR2 is SAAAGT. Trimming took 1 base from V and 4 from J; bases not matched to a gene: 0. The CDR3 runs to 14 residues. The CDR3 spells CASSYWDSNEKLFF. The CDR3 DNA is TGTGCCAGCAGTTACTGGGACAGTAATGAAAAACTGTTTTTT.

The rearrangement joins TRBV28 to TRBJ1-5; possible D gene TRBD1, 5 bases. This CDR3 has 13 amino acids. The V and J ends lost 3 bases and 6 bases respectively, with 9 bases between them. Germline V CDR1 and CDR2: MDHEN, SYDVKM. Here the CDR3 DNA reads TGTGCCAGCAGTTTGGGGCGTAGTCAGCCCCAGCATTTT. It specifies CASSLGRSQPQHF.

V is TRBV11-3 and J is TRBJ2-7, with D perhaps being TRBD1 or TRBD2 (6 bases each). The V gene lost 1 base and the J gene lost 7 bases, with 17 bases spanning the gap. The CDR3 consists of 15 residues. Germline values: CDR1 SGHNT, CDR2 YENEEA. The CDR3 loop is CASSLGGATLPEQYF. The CDR3 DNA follows: TGTGCCAGCAGCTTAGGGGGGGCCACCCTTCCAGAGCAGTACTTC.

The rearrangement links TRBV29-1 to TRBJ2-7; 7 bases align to TRBD2. This CDR3 is 15 amino acids long. From germline, CDR1 is SQVTM and CDR2 ANQGSEA. The junction had 15 bases not matched to a gene; V was cut back by 5 bases and J by 5 bases. The CDR3 sequence: CSVLSGAPGRHEQYF. CDR3 bases: TGCAGCGTTTTGAGCGGGGCTCCCGGTCGCCACGAGCAGTACTTC.

This clone is a singleton in its sample. Germline is not matched at one junction end, which may reflect a read error. The genes are TRBV6-8 and TRBJ1-1, with no clear D. The CDR3 loop spans 14 amino acids. Germline V gene data show CDR1 as MNHGY and CDR2 as SAAAGT. The CDR3 sequence: CAISVVQTNTEAFF. CDR3 in DNA: TGTGCCATCAGTGTCGTACAGACCAACACTGAAGCTTTCTTT.

The J gene is TRBJ1-3, the V gene TRBV6-8; the match to TRBD1 covers 8 bases. CDR3 length: 20 amino acids. Germline V gene data show CDR1 as MNHGY and CDR2 as SAAAGT. J lost 0 bases, V lost 2 bases, and 15 bases had no gene match. The CDR3 region is CASSYASSGRGRISGNTIYF. The CDR3 nucleotides are TGTGCCAGCAGTTACGCGTCTTCGGGCAGGGGGCGAATCTCTGGAAACACCATATATTTT.

The V gene is TRBV18, the J gene TRBJ2-1; unclear D gene. Germline V lookup: CDR1 KGHSH, CDR2 LQKENI. Trimming took 2 bases from V and 9 from J, leaving 17 bases between them. This CDR3 comprises 15 residues. This CDR3 reads CASSPSQQVNTEQFF. Written as DNA, the CDR3 is TGTGCCAGCTCACCATCGCAGCAGGTAAATACTGAGCAGTTCTTC.

This clone is a singleton in its sample. The chain recombines TRBV4-1 with TRBJ2-3; TRBD2 matches 11 bases. The junction had 5 bases not matched to a gene; V was cut back by 2 bases and J by 1 base. The CDR3 is 17 amino acids. Germline CDR1 reads MGHRA; CDR2 reads YSYEKL. CDR3 nucleotide sequence: TGCGCCAGCAGCCAACCAGGGACTAGCGGCCGCACAGATACGCAGTATTTT. Protein sequence: CASSQPGTSGRTDTQYF.

The chain couples TRBV5-1 to TRBJ2-3; 8 nucleotides match TRBD2. This CDR3 has 16 residues. Trimming removed 0 bases from V and 1 base from J; junction bases left unmatched: 4. The germline gives CDR1 SGHRS, CDR2 YFSETQ. CDR3 loop: CASSLEGRGGTDTQYF. The CDR3 region has the DNA TGCGCCAGCAGCTTGGAGGGGCGGGGGGGCACAGATACGCAGTATTTT.

The V call is TRBV6-8, the J call TRBJ2-3; D may be TRBD2 (7 bases). Germline assignment: CDR1 MNHGY and CDR2 SAAAGT. V was trimmed by 4 bases and J by 1 base, leaving 15 bases between them. The length of the CDR3 is 16 residues. The CDR3 DNA reads as TGTGCCAGCAGTTCGTCCCGGGGGGCCGGCACAGATACGCAGTATTTT. As protein: CASSSSRGAGTDTQYF.